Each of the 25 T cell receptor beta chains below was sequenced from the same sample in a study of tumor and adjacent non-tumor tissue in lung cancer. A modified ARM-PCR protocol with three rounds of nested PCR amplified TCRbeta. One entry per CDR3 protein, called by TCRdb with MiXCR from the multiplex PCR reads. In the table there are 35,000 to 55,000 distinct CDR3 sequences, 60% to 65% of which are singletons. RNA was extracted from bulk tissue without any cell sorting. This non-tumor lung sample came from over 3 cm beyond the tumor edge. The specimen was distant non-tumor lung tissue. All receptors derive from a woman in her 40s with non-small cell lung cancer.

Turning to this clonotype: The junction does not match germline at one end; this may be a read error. The CDR3 DNA reads TGTGTCAGCAGCTTATCTAGCGGGAGGGCCTACGAGCAGTACTTC. Protein product: CVSSLSSGRAYEQYF. This sequence joins TRBV5-4 and TRBJ2-7; TRBD2 aligns across 12 bases. The CDR3 contains 15 residues. CDR1 and CDR2 (germline): SGHNT, YYREEE (reference sequence).

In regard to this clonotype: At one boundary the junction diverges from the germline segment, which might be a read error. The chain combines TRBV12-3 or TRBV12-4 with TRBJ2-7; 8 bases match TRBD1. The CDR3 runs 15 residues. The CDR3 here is CVSIPRGTGGYEQYF. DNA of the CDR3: TGTGTCAGCATACCTCGCGGGACAGGTGGCTACGAGCAGTACTTC.

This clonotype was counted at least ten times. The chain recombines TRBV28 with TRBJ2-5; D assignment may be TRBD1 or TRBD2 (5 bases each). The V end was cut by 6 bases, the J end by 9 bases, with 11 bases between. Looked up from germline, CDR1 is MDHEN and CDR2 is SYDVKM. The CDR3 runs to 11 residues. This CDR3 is CASSPMGAQYF. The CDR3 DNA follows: TGTGCCAGCAGCCCGATGGGGGCCCAGTACTTC.

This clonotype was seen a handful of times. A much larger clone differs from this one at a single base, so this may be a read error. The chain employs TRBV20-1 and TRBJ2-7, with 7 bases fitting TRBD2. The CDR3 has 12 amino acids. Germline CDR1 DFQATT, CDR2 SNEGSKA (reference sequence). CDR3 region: CRASRGSYEQYF. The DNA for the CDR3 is TGCAGGGCTAGCCGCGGGAGTTACGAGCAGTACTTC.

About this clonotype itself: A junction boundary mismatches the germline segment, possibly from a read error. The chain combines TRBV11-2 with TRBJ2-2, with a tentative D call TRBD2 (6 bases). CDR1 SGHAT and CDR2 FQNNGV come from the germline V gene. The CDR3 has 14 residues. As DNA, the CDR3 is TGTGCCAGCAGCGGACGACATACGGCCGGGGAGGTGTTTTTT. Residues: CASSGRHTAGEVFF. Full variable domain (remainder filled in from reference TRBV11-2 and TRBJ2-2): EAGVAQSPRYKIIEKRQSVAFWCNPISGHATLYWYQQILGQGPKLLIQFQNNGVVDDSQLPKDRFSAERLKGVDSTLKIQPAKLEDSAVYLCASSGRHTAGEVFFGEGSRLTVL.

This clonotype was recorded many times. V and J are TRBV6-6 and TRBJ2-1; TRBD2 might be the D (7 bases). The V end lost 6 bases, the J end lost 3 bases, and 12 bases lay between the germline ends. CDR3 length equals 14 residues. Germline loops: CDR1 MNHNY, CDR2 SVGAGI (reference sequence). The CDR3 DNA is TGTGCCAGCAGGGGGAGGGGGAGCTACAATGAGCAGTTCTTC. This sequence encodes CASRGRGSYNEQFF.

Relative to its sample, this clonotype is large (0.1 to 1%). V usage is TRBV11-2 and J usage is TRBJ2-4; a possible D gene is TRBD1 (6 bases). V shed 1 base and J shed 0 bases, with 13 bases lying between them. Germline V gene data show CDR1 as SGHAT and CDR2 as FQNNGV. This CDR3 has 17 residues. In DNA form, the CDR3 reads TGTGCCAGCAGCTTAGGAACACAGGGTGGAGCCAAAAACATTCAGTACTTC. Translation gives CASSLGTQGGAKNIQYF.

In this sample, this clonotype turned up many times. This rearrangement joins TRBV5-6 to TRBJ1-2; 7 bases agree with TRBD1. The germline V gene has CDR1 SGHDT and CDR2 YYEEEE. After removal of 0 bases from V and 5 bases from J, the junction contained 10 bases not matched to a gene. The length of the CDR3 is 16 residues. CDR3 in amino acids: CASSLVGTALWYGYTF. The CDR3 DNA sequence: TGTGCCAGCAGCTTGGTGGGGACAGCCTTGTGGTATGGCTACACCTTC.

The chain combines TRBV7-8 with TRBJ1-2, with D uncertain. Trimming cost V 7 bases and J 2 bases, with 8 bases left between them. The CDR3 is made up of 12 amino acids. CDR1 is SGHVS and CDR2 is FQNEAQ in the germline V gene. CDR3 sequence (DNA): TGTGCCAGCATCACAGAAAACTATGGCTACACCTTC. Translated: CASITENYGYTF.

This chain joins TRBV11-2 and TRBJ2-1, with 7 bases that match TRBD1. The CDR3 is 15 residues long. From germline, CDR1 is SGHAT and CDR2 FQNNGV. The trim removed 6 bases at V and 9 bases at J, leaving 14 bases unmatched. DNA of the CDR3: TGTGCCAGCAGTCCCAGCAGGGGGAGCGGACTTGAGCAGTTCTTC. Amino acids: CASSPSRGSGLEQFF.

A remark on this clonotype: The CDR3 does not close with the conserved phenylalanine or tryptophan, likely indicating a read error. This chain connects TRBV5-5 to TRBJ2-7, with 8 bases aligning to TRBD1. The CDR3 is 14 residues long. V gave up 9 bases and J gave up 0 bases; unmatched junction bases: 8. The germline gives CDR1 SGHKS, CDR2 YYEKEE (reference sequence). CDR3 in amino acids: CAINIGTGSYEQYL. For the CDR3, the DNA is TGTGCCATCAACATCGGGACAGGCTCCTACGAGCAGTACCTC.

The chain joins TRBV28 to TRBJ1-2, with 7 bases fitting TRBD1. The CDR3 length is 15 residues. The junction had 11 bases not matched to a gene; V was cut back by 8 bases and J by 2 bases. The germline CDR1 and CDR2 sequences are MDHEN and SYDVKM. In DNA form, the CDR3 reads TGTGCCAGCTCCCACAGCTCGGGACAGAACTATGGCTACACCTTC. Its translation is CASSHSSGQNYGYTF.

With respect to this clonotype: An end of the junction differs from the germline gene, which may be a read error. The CDR3 DNA follows: TGTAGCGTTGTGGCGACAGAAGGACTGTCTTTT. This gives the protein CSVVATEGLSF. The chain joins TRBV29-1 to TRBJ1-4; D is possibly TRBD1 (5 bases). Germline V CDR1 and CDR2: SQVTM, ANQGSEA. This CDR3 spans 11 amino acids.

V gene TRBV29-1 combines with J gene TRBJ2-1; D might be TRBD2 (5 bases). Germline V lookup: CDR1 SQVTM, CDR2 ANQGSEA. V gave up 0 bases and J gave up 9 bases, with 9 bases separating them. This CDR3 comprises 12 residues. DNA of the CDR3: TGCAGCGTTGAAGAGGGAGATGGTGAGCAGTTCTTC. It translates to CSVEEGDGEQFF.

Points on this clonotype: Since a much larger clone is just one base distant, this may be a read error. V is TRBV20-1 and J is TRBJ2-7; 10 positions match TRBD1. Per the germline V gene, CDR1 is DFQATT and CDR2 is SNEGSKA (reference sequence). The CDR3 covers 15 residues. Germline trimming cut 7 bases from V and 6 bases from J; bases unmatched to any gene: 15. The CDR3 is CSETPGQGSSIEQYF. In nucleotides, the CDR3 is TGCAGTGAAACCCCGGGACAGGGGAGTTCTATCGAGCAGTACTTC.

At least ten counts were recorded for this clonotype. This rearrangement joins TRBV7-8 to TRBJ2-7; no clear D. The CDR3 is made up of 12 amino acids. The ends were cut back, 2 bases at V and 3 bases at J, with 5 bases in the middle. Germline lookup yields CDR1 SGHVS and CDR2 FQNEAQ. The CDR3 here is CASSLKDYEQYF. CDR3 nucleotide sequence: TGTGCCAGCAGCTTAAAGGACTACGAGCAGTACTTC.

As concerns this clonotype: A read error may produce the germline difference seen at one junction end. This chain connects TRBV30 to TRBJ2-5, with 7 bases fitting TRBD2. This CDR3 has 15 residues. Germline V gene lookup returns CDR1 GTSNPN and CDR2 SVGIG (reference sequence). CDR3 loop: CTWSIGQGGKETHYF. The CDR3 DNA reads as TGTACCTGGAGTATTGGCCAGGGAGGGAAGGAGACCCACTACTTC.

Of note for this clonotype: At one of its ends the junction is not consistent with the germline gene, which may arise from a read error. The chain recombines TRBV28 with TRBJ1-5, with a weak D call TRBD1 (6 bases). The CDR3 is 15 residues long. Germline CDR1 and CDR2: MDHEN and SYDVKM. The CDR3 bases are TGTGCCTGCAGTTTTATGGGGGCTAGCAATCAGCCCCAGCATTTT. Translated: CACSFMGASNQPQHF.

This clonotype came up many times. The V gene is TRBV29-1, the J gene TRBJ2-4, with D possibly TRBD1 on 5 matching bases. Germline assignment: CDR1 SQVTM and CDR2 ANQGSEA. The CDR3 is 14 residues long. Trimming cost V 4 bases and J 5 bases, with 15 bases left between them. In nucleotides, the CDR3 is TGCAGCGTTGGTGAAATGGACAAAGAAAACATTCAGTACTTC. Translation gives CSVGEMDKENIQYF.

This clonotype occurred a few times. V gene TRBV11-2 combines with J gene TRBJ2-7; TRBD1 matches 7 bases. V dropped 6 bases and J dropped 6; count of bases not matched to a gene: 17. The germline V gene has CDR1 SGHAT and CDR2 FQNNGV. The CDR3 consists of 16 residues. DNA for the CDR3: TGTGCCAGCAGTTACTCCCGTGACAGGGAGTGGAGCGAGCAGTACTTC. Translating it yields CASSYSRDREWSEQYF.

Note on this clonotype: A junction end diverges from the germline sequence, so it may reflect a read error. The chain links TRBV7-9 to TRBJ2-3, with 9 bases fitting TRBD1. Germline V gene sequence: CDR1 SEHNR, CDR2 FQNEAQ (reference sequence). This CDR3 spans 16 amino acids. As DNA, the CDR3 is TGTGCCAGCAACTTAGGCAACAGGGGGCTTATAGATACGCAGTATTTT. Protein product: CASNLGNRGLIDTQYF.

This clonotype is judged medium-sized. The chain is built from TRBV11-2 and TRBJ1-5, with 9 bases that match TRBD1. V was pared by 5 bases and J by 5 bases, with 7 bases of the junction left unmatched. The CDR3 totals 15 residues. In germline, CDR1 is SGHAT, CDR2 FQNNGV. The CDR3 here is CASSEGTGLYQPQHF. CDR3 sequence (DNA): TGTGCCAGCAGCGAAGGGACAGGGTTATATCAGCCCCAGCATTTT.

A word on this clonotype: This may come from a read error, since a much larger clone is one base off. The CDR3 DNA is TGTGCCAGCAGTTACAGGAAGAGCACTGAAGCTTTCTTT. Protein sequence: CASSYRKSTEAFF. The V gene is TRBV27, the J gene TRBJ1-1; TRBD1 is a possible D gene (5 bases). Germline lookup yields CDR1 MNHEY and CDR2 SMNVEV (reference sequence). The germline V and J ends were trimmed by 4 bases and 4 bases, with 10 bases remaining between them. This CDR3 is built from 13 residues.

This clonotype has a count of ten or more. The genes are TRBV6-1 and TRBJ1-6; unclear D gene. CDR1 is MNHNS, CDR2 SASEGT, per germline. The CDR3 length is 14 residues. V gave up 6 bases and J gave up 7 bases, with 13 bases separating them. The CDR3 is CASREYTGNSPLHF. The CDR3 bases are TGTGCCAGCAGAGAATACACGGGAAATTCACCCCTCCACTTT.

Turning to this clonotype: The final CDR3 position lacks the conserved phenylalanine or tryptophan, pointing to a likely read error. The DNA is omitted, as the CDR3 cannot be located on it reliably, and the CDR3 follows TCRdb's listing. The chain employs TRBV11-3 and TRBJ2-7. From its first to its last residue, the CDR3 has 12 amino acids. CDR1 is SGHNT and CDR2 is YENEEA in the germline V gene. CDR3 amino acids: CASSLERDERYL.